Detailed here is one T cell receptor (beta chain). Its antigen is undetermined. Per germline, CDR1 SGDLS and CDR2 YYNGEE. The CDR3 consists of 16 residues. V shed 0 bases and J shed 0 bases, with 13 bases lying between them. This record belongs to a study of blood T cells in healthy people across ages. Study as a whole: Per two T cells, template switching captured roughly one barcoded beta molecule.

Study results and limitations: Diversity was estimated from one million T cells, and these estimates were considered underestimates.

A J-beta primer mix and a sample-barcoded 5' primer were used in a second PCR of about 7 to 12 cycles. Any given sample supplied a minimum of 3 million CDR3-containing paired-end reads. In TCRdb, the 5' RACE reads were re-called with MiXCR into one record per CDR3 protein. Of about 1,400,000 distinct CDR3 sequences in the sample, around 55% were seen once. Donor samples were obtained from healthy Caucasian individuals from Russia, aged about 6 to 95. The genes are TRBV9 and TRBJ2-7; D is unclear. Material: blood. The sequence was obtained from a man younger than 35 in good health. The CDR3 nucleotides are TGTGCCAGCAGCGTAGAAGAAGGCAGAAGCTCCTACGAGCAGTACTTC. It is translated as CASSVEEGRSSYEQYF.